Listed below are T cell receptor beta chains from one sample, sequenced in a study of blood T cell repertoires in COVID-19. Clones were read by immunoSEQ multiplex PCR, and TCRdb kept only the in-frame ones, dropping some. The sample has almost 200,000 clones, around 92% seen once. The material sequenced was PBMCs or T cells enriched from blood (not recorded which). These receptors originate from a woman between 18 and 29 years old who had recovered from COVID-19. Each CDR3 is given with its conserved first and last residue. The D gene is left open where the match is weak. Some rows have no size entry. The others give once, few or many, or a class for an expanded clone.

v_gene	d_gene	j_gene	abundance	CDR3aa	CDR3nt
TRBV5-4	TRBD2	TRBJ2-1	NA	CASNSAGGLGEQFF	TGTGCCAGCAACTCAGCGGGGGGTCTGGGTGAGCAGTTCTTC
TRBV27	NA	TRBJ1-2	NA	CASSLKGRSYTF	TGTGCCAGCAGTTTGAAAGGGAGGAGCTACACCTTC
TRBV6-5	TRBD2	TRBJ2-5	NA	CASSYSSSGGQETQYF	TGTGCCAGCAGTTACTCGTCTAGCGGGGGCCAGGAGACCCAGTACTTC
TRBV4-1	TRBD2	TRBJ2-4	NA	CASSQERGVGIQYF	TGCGCCAGCAGCCAAGAGCGGGGGGTGGGCATTCAGTACTTC
TRBV10-3	NA	TRBJ2-7	NA	CAISETNYEQYF	TGTGCCATCAGTGAGACTAACTACGAGCAGTACTTC
TRBV2	TRBD2	TRBJ2-5	NA	CASSEKTGLAVKETQYF	TGTGCCAGCAGTGAAAAAACGGGACTAGCGGTGAAAGAGACCCAGTACTTC
TRBV4-1	NA	TRBJ2-5	NA	CASSQVEDRTFQETQYF	TGCGCCAGCAGCCAAGTTGAGGATAGGACTTTTCAAGAGACCCAGTACTTC
TRBV6-5	NA	TRBJ1-5	NA	CASSYGGGQPQHF	TGTGCCAGCAGTTACGGGGGAGGTCAGCCCCAGCATTTT
TRBV5-6	NA	TRBJ1-3	NA	CASSLAGSSGNTIYF	TGTGCCAGCAGCTTGGCAGGGTCCTCTGGAAACACCATATATTTT
TRBV9	NA	TRBJ2-3	few	CASSVGGAQVDTQYF	TGTGCCAGCAGCGTAGGCGGGGCCCAGGTAGATACGCAGTATTTT
TRBV5-1	TRBD1	TRBJ2-3	NA	CASSAGRATGGLTDTQYF	TGCGCCAGCAGCGCAGGTAGGGCGACAGGGGGTCTCACAGATACGCAGTATTTT
TRBV5-6	NA	TRBJ1-6	NA	CASSLLTGPDNSPLHF	TGTGCCAGCAGCTTACTTACAGGACCCGATAATTCACCCCTCCACTTT
TRBV13	NA	TRBJ2-5	NA	CASSLTRKETQYF	TGTGCCAGCAGCTTAACTAGGAAAGAGACCCAGTACTTC
TRBV19	TRBD2	TRBJ2-1	NA	CASRGLAGGNTYNEQFF	TGTGCCAGTCGGGGACTAGCGGGGGGGAATACCTACAATGAGCAGTTCTTC
TRBV7-3	TRBD1	TRBJ2-3	NA	CASSPRTGVQADTQYF	TGTGCCAGCAGCCCGCGGACAGGCGTTCAGGCAGATACGCAGTATTTT
TRBV3-1/TRBV3-2	NA	TRBJ2-5	once	CASSQRALPQETQYF	TGTGCCAGCAGCCAGCGGGCCCTACCCCAAGAGACCCAGTACTTC
TRBV28	NA	TRBJ1-1	NA	CASTERGGRWYTEAFF	TGTGCCAGCACCGAACGGGGAGGGAGGTGGTACACTGAAGCTTTCTTT
TRBV6-2/TRBV6-3	TRBD2	TRBJ2-1	NA	CASSSEKLAGGYNEQFF	TGTGCCAGCAGTTCCGAAAAACTAGCGGGGGGATACAATGAGCAGTTCTTC
TRBV28	TRBD1	TRBJ2-1	NA	CASSFLDRGLNNEQFF	TGTGCCAGCAGTTTCCTCGACAGGGGGCTAAACAATGAGCAGTTCTTC
TRBV11-2	NA	TRBJ1-1	NA	CASSLAWVGVDTEAFF	TGTGCCAGCAGCTTAGCATGGGTAGGGGTAGACACTGAAGCTTTCTTT
TRBV19	NA	TRBJ1-2	NA	CASSIMVTNYGYTF	TGTGCCAGTAGTATTATGGTGACAAACTATGGCTACACCTTC
TRBV11-1	TRBD1	TRBJ1-6	NA	CASSLDRADSPLHF	TGTGCCAGCAGCTTGGACAGGGCCGATTCACCCCTCCACTTT
TRBV27	NA	TRBJ1-2	once	CASSFDSLYGYTF	TGTGCCAGCAGTTTTGACAGTCTCTATGGCTACACCTTC
TRBV28	TRBD1	TRBJ2-5	NA	CASSTDRGALLQETQYF	TGTGCCAGCAGCACTGACAGGGGGGCCCTTCTGCAAGAGACCCAGTACTTC
TRBV28	NA	TRBJ1-4	once	CASNTAGNEKLFF	TGTGCCAGCAACACGGCGGGGAATGAAAAACTGTTTTTT
TRBV24-1	TRBD2	TRBJ2-1	NA	CATSEAGLAGVDSSYNEQFF	TGTGCCACCAGTGAGGCGGGACTAGCGGGGGTCGATAGCTCCTACAATGAGCAGTTCTTC
TRBV7-2	TRBD2	TRBJ2-7	NA	CASRLIGTSDYEQYF	TGTGCCAGCAGGTTGATCGGGACTAGCGACTACGAGCAGTACTTC
TRBV12-3/TRBV12-4	NA	TRBJ2-2	once	CASSFSPGELFF	TGTGCCAGCAGTTTTAGTCCCGGGGAGCTGTTTTTT
TRBV27	TRBD1	TRBJ2-7	NA	CASRTGPPYEQYF	TGTGCCAGCCGGACAGGTCCCCCCTACGAGCAGTACTTC
TRBV5-5	NA	TRBJ2-3	NA	CASSFGRVAPDTQYF	TGTGCCAGCAGCTTCGGGCGGGTGGCCCCAGATACGCAGTATTTT
TRBV7-8	NA	TRBJ2-7	NA	CASSHIRDFPYEQYF	TGTGCCAGCAGCCATATCCGGGACTTTCCCTACGAGCAGTACTTC
TRBV7-2	NA	TRBJ1-1	NA	CASSLLQVVGAFF	TGTGCCAGCAGCTTACTACAGGTTGTGGGAGCTTTCTTT
TRBV3-1/TRBV3-2	NA	TRBJ2-3	NA	CASSQDAPAGTDTQYF	TGTGCCAGCAGCCAAGATGCCCCAGCGGGCACAGATACGCAGTATTTT
TRBV16	NA	TRBJ1-6	NA	CASSQYGAAYNSPLHF	TGTGCCAGCAGCCAATATGGGGCAGCCTATAATTCACCCCTCCACTTT
TRBV19	TRBD1	TRBJ1-2	NA	CASSITGVGNYGYTF	TGTGCCAGTAGTATCACAGGGGTTGGCAACTATGGCTACACCTTC
TRBV19	TRBD1	TRBJ1-4	NA	CASSLTGGGFPLEKLFF	TGTGCCAGTAGTTTAACAGGGGGCGGCTTTCCGCTTGAAAAACTGTTTTTT
TRBV19	NA	TRBJ1-2	NA	CASSPRSGGYTF	TGTGCCAGTAGTCCACGATCGGGTGGCTACACCTTC
TRBV6-5	NA	TRBJ2-2	NA	CASIAGTNTGELFF	TGTGCCAGCATTGCCGGGACAAACACCGGGGAGCTGTTTTTT
TRBV30	NA	TRBJ2-3	NA	CAWKGDTDTQYF	TGTGCCTGGAAAGGGGACACAGATACGCAGTATTTT
TRBV2	TRBD2	TRBJ2-1	NA	CASGYGPGGGDNEQFF	TGTGCCAGCGGTTATGGGCCTGGCGGGGGGGACAATGAGCAGTTCTTC
TRBV27	TRBD1	TRBJ1-5	NA	CASSLEGADQPQHF	TGTGCCAGCAGTTTAGAGGGGGCAGATCAGCCCCAGCATTTT
TRBV13	NA	TRBJ1-6	NA	CASSRTGSSYNSPLHF	TGTGCCAGCAGCCGGACGGGGAGCTCCTATAATTCACCCCTCCACTTT
TRBV24-1	NA	TRBJ2-1	NA	CATSSPGAHNEQFF	TGTGCCACCAGTTCTCCGGGAGCACACAATGAGCAGTTCTTC
TRBV24-1	TRBD2	TRBJ2-1	NA	CATSDRLAGGYNEQFF	TGTGCCACCAGTGATCGGCTAGCGGGGGGTTACAATGAGCAGTTCTTC